Following are 16 T cell receptor beta chains from one sample sequenced in a study of T cells in localized non-small cell lung cancer. Repertoires were generated with immunoSEQ multiplex PCR, while TCRdb's copy carries only in-frame clones and drops some. The sample has around 90,000 clones, about 78% seen once; the top ten hold over 15%. The source material was PBMCs, sampled before any cancer treatment. The receptors shown here come from a man aged 40-75 years with stage II squamous cell lung carcinoma.

This sequence joins TRBV14 and TRBJ1-6, with a possible D match to TRBD1 (6 bases). CDR1 and CDR2 (germline): SGHDN, FVKESK. This CDR3 comprises 16 residues. V was shortened by 5 bases and J by 0 bases, with 11 bases between the two germline ends. This chain's CDR3 is CASSLRTASYNSPLHF. For the CDR3, the DNA is TGTGCCAGCAGCTTACGGACAGCCTCCTATAATTCACCCCTCCACTTT.

V gene TRBV18 combines with J gene TRBJ1-1; a possible D gene is TRBD1 (5 bases). This CDR3 is built from 13 residues. V dropped 3 bases and J dropped 5 bases, with 10 bases sitting between them. Germline CDR1 reads KGHSH; CDR2 reads LQKENI. In DNA form, the CDR3 reads TGTGCCAGCTCACCGACCGAGGGGACTGAAGCTTTCTTT. Translating it yields CASSPTEGTEAFF. The full variable domain, in which reference TRBV18 and TRBJ1-1 provide the parts outside the CDR3, is NAGVMQNPRHLVRRRGQEARLRCSPMKGHSHVYWYRQLPEEGLKFMVYLQKENIIDESGMPKERFSAEFPKEGPSILRIQQVVRGDSAAYFCASSPTEGTEAFFGQGTRLTVV.

This rearrangement joins TRBV4-1 to TRBJ2-3, with D maybe TRBD1 (6 bases). The V gene's germline CDR1 is MGHRA and CDR2 YSYEKL. V lost 4 bases, J lost 3 bases, and 14 bases lay in between. The length of the CDR3 is 15 residues. As DNA, the CDR3 is TGCGCCAGCAGCCCGCTACGGGACACGACAGATACGCAGTATTTT. Translation gives CASSPLRDTTDTQYF.

The chain is built from TRBV28 and TRBJ1-3; D unresolved. The CDR3 consists of 14 residues. The V gene's germline CDR1 is MDHEN and CDR2 SYDVKM. V lost 2 bases and J 4 bases, leaving 9 bases between the germline ends. The CDR3 loop is CASSLAGTGNTIYF. The CDR3 DNA reads as TGTGCCAGCAGTTTAGCTGGAACAGGAAACACCATATATTTT.

The CDR3 nucleotides read TGTGCCAGCAGCCCCCCGGGACAGAGGGCTGGGGCCAACGTCCTGACTTTC. This gives the protein CASSPPGQRAGANVLTF. The rearrangement joins TRBV11-2 to TRBJ2-6; TRBD1 matches 7 bases. V dropped 5 bases and J dropped 2; count of bases not matched to a gene: 9. CDR1 SGHAT and CDR2 FQNNGV come from the germline V gene. The CDR3 totals 17 residues.

The chain is built from TRBV10-3 and TRBJ2-3; TRBD2 agrees at 7 bases. Per germline, CDR1 ENHRY and CDR2 SYGVKD. The CDR3 is 17 residues long. Germline trimming cut 0 bases from V and 1 base from J; bases unmatched to any gene: 7. The CDR3 spells CAISESIPSGRTDTQYF. In DNA form, the CDR3 reads TGTGCCATCAGTGAGTCGATTCCTAGCGGACGCACAGATACGCAGTATTTT.

V usage is TRBV27 and J usage is TRBJ2-7, with a tentative D call TRBD1 (6 bases). V dropped 5 bases and J dropped 4 bases, with 15 bases sitting between them. Per the germline V gene, CDR1 is MNHEY and CDR2 is SMNVEV (reference sequence). The CDR3 spans 14 residues. The DNA for the CDR3 is TGTGCCAGCAGTCCCCTGGGGGCACCTTACGAGCAGTACTTC. Amino acids: CASSPLGAPYEQYF.

This clone was picked up one time. The chain uses TRBV29-1 and TRBJ2-5, with 14 bases matching TRBD2. V dropped 4 bases and J dropped 2; count of bases not matched to a gene: 9. Germline V CDR1 and CDR2: SQVTM, ANQGSEA. The CDR3 extends over 17 amino acids. CDR3 sequence reads: CSVGLGLAGEWQETQYF. The CDR3 coding sequence is TGCAGCGTTGGCCTGGGACTAGCGGGAGAATGGCAAGAGACCCAGTACTTC.

This clone was counted a few times. This chain links TRBV30 with TRBJ1-3; no reliable D call. Germline CDR1 and CDR2: GTSNPN and SVGIG (reference sequence). V was shortened by 5 bases and J by 0 bases, with 5 bases between the two germline ends. The length of the CDR3 is 12 residues. CDR3 coding DNA: TGTGCCTGGGGTCTCTCTGGAAACACCATATATTTT. This encodes CAWGLSGNTIYF.

This rearrangement joins TRBV6-6 to TRBJ2-3, with TRBD2 identical over 7 bases. This CDR3 is built from 15 residues. V gave up 0 bases and J gave up 1 base; unmatched junction bases: 1. Germline CDR1 is MNHNY and CDR2 is SVGAGI (reference sequence). CDR3 in amino acids: CASSYSRGGTDTQYF. The CDR3 nucleotides read TGTGCCAGCAGTTACTCACGGGGGGGCACAGATACGCAGTATTTT.

This chain joins TRBV5-1 and TRBJ2-2, with unresolved D. Germline V gene sequence: CDR1 SGHRS, CDR2 YFSETQ. Trimming removed 4 bases from V and 8 bases from J, with 12 bases in between. The CDR3 totals 13 residues. The CDR3 sequence: CASSKLGPGELFF. DNA of the CDR3: TGCGCCAGCAGCAAATTAGGCCCGGGGGAGCTGTTTTTT. The complete variable domain, with remaining parts taken from reference TRBV5-1 and TRBJ2-2, reads KAGVTQTPRYLIKTRGQQVTLSCSPISGHRSVSWYQQTPGQGLQFLFEYFSETQRNKGNFPGRFSGRQFSNSRSEMNVSTLELGDSALYLCASSKLGPGELFFGEGSRLTVL.

This sequence joins TRBV5-5 and TRBJ2-7, with 8 bases lining up with TRBD2. V dropped 4 bases and J dropped 6; count of bases not matched to a gene: 15. The CDR3 extends over 16 amino acids. Germline V gives CDR1 SGHKS, CDR2 YYEKEE (reference sequence). Written as DNA, the CDR3 is TGTGCCAGCAGCCTGACGGCGGCGGGACTAGAGACCGAGCAGTACTTC. Its protein product is CASSLTAAGLETEQYF.

This chain joins TRBV4-1 and TRBJ1-1, with 11 bases that match TRBD1. Germline loops: CDR1 MGHRA, CDR2 YSYEKL. Losses at the gene ends were 0 bases for V and 0 bases for J; bases not matched to a gene: 9. The CDR3 totals 19 residues. The CDR3 bases are TGCGCCAGCAGCCAAGATCTGACCGGGACAGGGGGATTGAACACTGAAGCTTTCTTT. Its translation: CASSQDLTGTGGLNTEAFF.

This clone has a handful of counts. V usage is TRBV30 and J usage is TRBJ1-1; 9 positions agree with TRBD1. The CDR3 is made up of 16 amino acids. After removal of 6 bases from V and 3 bases from J, the junction contained 14 bases not matched to a gene. CDR1 GTSNPN and CDR2 SVGIG come from the germline V gene (reference sequence). This chain's CDR3 is CACGRNRGLVDTEAFF. As DNA, the CDR3 is TGTGCCTGTGGGCGGAACAGGGGGCTTGTAGACACTGAAGCTTTCTTT.

The rearrangement joins TRBV7-9 to TRBJ1-1, with 7 nucleotides matching TRBD1. V was clipped by 5 bases and J by 3 bases; unmatched bases: 9. In germline, CDR1 is SEHNR, CDR2 FQNEAQ (reference sequence). The CDR3 spans 15 residues. Here the CDR3 DNA reads TGTGCCAGCAGCCCGATGACAGGGTGGGACACTGAAGCTTTCTTT. It codes for CASSPMTGWDTEAFF.

This clone was seen a single time. The chain joins TRBV5-1 to TRBJ2-1; unclear D gene. The CDR3 is made up of 15 amino acids. Germline V CDR1 and CDR2: SGHRS, YFSETQ. The germline V and J ends were trimmed by 6 bases and 0 bases, with 13 bases remaining between them. In DNA form, the CDR3 reads TGCGCCAGCAAATACTCGGGTAGCTCCTACAATGAGCAGTTCTTC. It translates to CASKYSGSSYNEQFF.